The sequence of this T cell receptor beta chain was determined in a study of regulatory T cells in long-lasting Graves disease. Study overall: Disease was considered persistent Graves' disease after over 5 years of antithyroid drugs (with positive TSH receptor antibodies).

Libraries of TCR beta came from iRepertoire HTBI primers plus Arm-PCR of CDR3 regions. TCRdb called the multiplex PCR reads again in MiXCR, with one record for every CDR3 protein. Of 450,000 or so distinct CDR3 sequences in the sample, less than 25% were seen once. This clonotype was detected only a few times. CDR3 length: 15 amino acids. Trimming took off 1 base at V and 0 bases at J, with 4 bases between the two ends. In germline, CDR1 is MNHEY, CDR2 SVGAGI. As for time point: persistent/refractory GD, antithyroid drugs over 5 years with positive TRAb. Extracted RNA from PBMCs served as the source of the TCR library.

The source was peripheral blood mononuclear cells (PBMCs), collected when the disease was refractory, from a patient treated with antithyroid drugs. This chain connects TRBV6-5 to TRBJ1-6; no firm D call. This TCR was recovered from a female donor with Graves disease. CDR3 region: CASSYWSSYNSPLHF. Written as DNA, the CDR3 is TGTGCCAGCAGTTACTGGAGCTCCTATAATTCACCCCTCCACTTT.